Below, 9 T cell receptor beta chains from the same sample are listed, as sequenced in a study of T cell changes during pregnancy in multiple sclerosis. Data came from immunoSEQ multiplex PCR; TCRdb stores just in-frame clones and leaves some out. The sample has 50,000 to 60,000 clones, around 93% seen once. The material was peripheral blood, obtained after pregnancy. The source is a female donor in good health, enrolled as a control in a pregnancy study.

This chain joins TRBV10-3 and TRBJ2-1, with D possibly TRBD1 on 5 matching bases. The CDR3 sequence is 11 residues long. Germline CDR1 reads ENHRY; CDR2 reads SYGVKD. Trimming took 6 bases from V and 7 from J, leaving 7 bases between them. The CDR3 sequence: CAIRQVNEQFF. The CDR3 DNA follows: TGTGCCATCAGACAGGTTAATGAGCAGTTCTTC.

The chain joins TRBV6-5 to TRBJ2-7, with D tentatively TRBD1 (6 bases). Germline lookup yields CDR1 MNHEY and CDR2 SVGAGI. V lost 8 bases and J lost 6, with 20 bases in between. The CDR3 length is 14 residues. CDR3 nucleotide sequence: TGTGCCAGCCTCACCCCCGGGACAAAAGCCGAGCAGTACTTC. Translated: CASLTPGTKAEQYF.

This chain joins TRBV5-5 and TRBJ2-7; 7 bases fit TRBD1. Germline CDR1 SGHKS, CDR2 YYEKEE (reference sequence). With 3 bases clipped from V and 3 bases from J, the junction kept 6 bases outside the gene matches. The CDR3 spans 14 residues. Written as DNA, the CDR3 is TGTGCCAGCAGCTGGACAGGAGCCTACTACGAGCAGTACTTC. It yields the protein CASSWTGAYYEQYF.

The chain recombines TRBV18 with TRBJ1-1, with a weak D call TRBD1 (6 bases). Germline-derived CDR1 and CDR2 are KGHSH and LQKENI. V was trimmed by 3 bases and J by 4 bases, leaving 12 bases between them. The CDR3 contains 14 residues. CDR3 residues: CASSPQGYGTEAFF. For the CDR3, the DNA is TGTGCCAGCTCACCCCAGGGGTATGGCACTGAAGCTTTCTTT.

The chain combines TRBV5-6 with TRBJ2-1; TRBD2 matches at 7 bases. V trimming: 5 bases; J trimming: 4 bases; junction bases outside the gene matches: 9. The CDR3 contains 15 residues. CDR1 is SGHDT, CDR2 YYEEEE, per germline. The CDR3 is CASRRTRATYNEQFF. The DNA of the CDR3 is TGTGCCAGCAGACGGACTAGAGCCACTTACAATGAGCAGTTCTTC.

The gene calls are TRBV12-5 and TRBJ1-5; 10 nucleotides align to TRBD1. Germline CDR1 and CDR2: LGHNT and FRNRAP. V shed 6 bases and J 0 bases; nucleotides not matched to a gene: 11. The CDR3 loop spans 18 amino acids. The CDR3 coding sequence is TGTGCTAGTGGCCCAGGGGGGACAGGGGTCTTTAGCAATCAGCCCCAGCATTTT. Translated, it gives CASGPGGTGVFSNQPQHF.

The rearrangement joins TRBV9 to TRBJ2-3; 9 bases are shared with TRBD2. CDR3 size: 15 residues. V was pared by 6 bases and J by 0 bases, with 5 bases of the junction left unmatched. CDR1 and CDR2 (germline): SGDLS, YYNGEE. CDR3 in amino acids: CASKGSGRSTDTQYF. CDR3 coding DNA: TGTGCCAGCAAGGGTAGCGGGAGAAGCACAGATACGCAGTATTTT.

The rearrangement joins TRBV7-8 to TRBJ1-1; TRBD1 might be the D (5 bases). CDR3 length equals 16 residues. CDR1 is SGHVS and CDR2 is FQNEAQ in the germline V gene. Trimming left V 5 bases short and J 0 bases short, with 16 bases between. The CDR3 sequence: CASSLIGGNMNTEAFF. The CDR3 DNA is TGTGCCAGCAGCCTGATTGGGGGGAACATGAACACTGAAGCTTTCTTT.

The chain couples TRBV9 to TRBJ2-3; no reliable D call. Deletions cut 0 bases from V and 2 bases from J, with 13 bases between. The CDR3 is 16 amino acids. Germline CDR1 reads SGDLS; CDR2 reads YYNGEE. The CDR3 sequence is CASSVASVALTDTQYF. The CDR3 region has the DNA TGTGCCAGCAGCGTAGCCTCGGTCGCCCTCACAGATACGCAGTATTTT.